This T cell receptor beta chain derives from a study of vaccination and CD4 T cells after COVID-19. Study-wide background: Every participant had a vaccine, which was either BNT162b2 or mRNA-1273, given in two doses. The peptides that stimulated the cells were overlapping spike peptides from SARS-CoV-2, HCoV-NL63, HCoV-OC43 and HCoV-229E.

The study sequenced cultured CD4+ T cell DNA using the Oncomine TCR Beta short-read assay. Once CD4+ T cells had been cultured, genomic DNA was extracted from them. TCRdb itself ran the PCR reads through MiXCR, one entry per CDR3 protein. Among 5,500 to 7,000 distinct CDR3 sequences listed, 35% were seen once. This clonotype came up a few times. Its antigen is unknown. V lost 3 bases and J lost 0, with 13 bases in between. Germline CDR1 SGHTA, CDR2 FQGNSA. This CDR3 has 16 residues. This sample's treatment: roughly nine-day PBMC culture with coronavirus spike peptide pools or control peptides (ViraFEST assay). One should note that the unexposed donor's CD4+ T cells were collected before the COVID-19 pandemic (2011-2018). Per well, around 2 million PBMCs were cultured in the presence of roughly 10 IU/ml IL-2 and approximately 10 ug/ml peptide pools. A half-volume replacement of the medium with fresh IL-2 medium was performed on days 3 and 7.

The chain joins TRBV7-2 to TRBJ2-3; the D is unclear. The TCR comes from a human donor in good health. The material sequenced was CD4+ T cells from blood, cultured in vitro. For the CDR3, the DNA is TGTGCCAGCAGCTTCATAGGGCAGACTAGCACAGATACGCAGTATTTT. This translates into CASSFIGQTSTDTQYF.